These 32 T cell receptor beta chains came from one sample sequenced in a study of naive and memory T cell subsets. An equimolar mix of two oligonucleotides served as the beta constant-region primer for TRBC1 and TRBC2. Nested alpha and beta constant-region primers with the SP2 primer drove four PCR rounds on ligated cDNA. Via MiXCR, TCRdb re-called the UMI-ligation and nested PCR reads, giving one row per CDR3 protein. There are about 34,000 distinct CDR3 sequences in the sample; 18% occur only once, and roughly 3.5% lies in the top ten. Material: effector memory CD4+ T cells from blood. The subset denotes: effector memory, CD45RA- CD27-. The receptors originated from a human donor in good health.

The chain joins TRBV12-3 or TRBV12-4 to TRBJ2-2, with D maybe TRBD2 (7 bases). The CDR3 extends over 16 amino acids. V was trimmed by 6 bases and J by 3 bases, leaving 17 bases between them. CDR3: CASSRQVRGDTGELFF. CDR3 in DNA: TGTGCCAGCAGCCGACAGGTTCGGGGGGACACCGGGGAGCTGTTTTTT.

CDR3: CASSLATGQNTEAFF. CDR3 nucleotides: TGTGCCAGCAGCTTAGCGACAGGGCAGAACACTGAAGCTTTCTTT. J is TRBJ1-1 and V is TRBV7-9, with 7 bases matching TRBD1. The V gene end was trimmed by 0 bases and the J gene end by 1 base; junction bases not matched to a gene: 2. From germline, CDR1 is SEHNR and CDR2 FQNEAQ (reference sequence). The CDR3 extends over 15 amino acids.

The chain recombines TRBV18 with TRBJ1-3, with no clear D. CDR1 is KGHSH and CDR2 is LQKENI in the germline V gene. The CDR3 is made up of 15 amino acids. V was cut by 0 bases and J by 0 bases, with 6 bases left in between. The CDR3 DNA reads as TGTGCCAGCTCACCACCCCCAAACTCTGGAAACACCATATATTTT. Translation gives CASSPPPNSGNTIYF. Using reference TRBV18 and TRBJ1-3 for the parts outside the CDR3, the full variable domain is NAGVMQNPRHLVRRRGQEARLRCSPMKGHSHVYWYRQLPEEGLKFMVYLQKENIIDESGMPKERFSAEFPKEGPSILRIQQVVRGDSAAYFCASSPPPNSGNTIYFGEGSWLTVV.

V gene TRBV10-1 combines with J gene TRBJ2-2; 11 nucleotides align to TRBD2. Trimming at V came to 3 bases and at J to 7 bases, leaving 7 bases not matched to a gene. CDR1 and CDR2 (germline): WNHNN, SYGVQD (reference sequence). CDR3 length: 16 amino acids. The CDR3 spells CASSDGTSGPSGELFF. The CDR3 coding sequence is TGCGCCAGCAGTGATGGGACTAGCGGACCGAGCGGGGAGCTGTTTTTT.

In this sample, this clonotype turned up a few times. The chain employs TRBV20-1 and TRBJ1-2; TRBD1 matches at 9 bases. The CDR3 extends over 12 amino acids. The ends lost 4 bases at V and 8 bases at J; junction bases unmatched: 5. The germline V gene encodes CDR1 DFQATT and CDR2 SNEGSKA (reference sequence). CDR3 nucleotides: TGCAGTGCTAAACAGGGGGCGATCGGCTACACCTTC. This sequence encodes CSAKQGAIGYTF.

This clonotype was observed a few times. V usage is TRBV6-5 and J usage is TRBJ1-4, with D perhaps TRBD1 (5 bases). The V end lost 6 bases, the J end lost 8 bases, and 16 bases lay between the germline ends. Per the germline V gene, CDR1 is MNHEY and CDR2 is SVGAGI. The CDR3 is 14 amino acids. The CDR3 spells CASSEEGILEKLFF. The CDR3, as DNA: TGTGCCAGCAGCGAAGAGGGGATTTTAGAAAAACTGTTTTTT.

The V and J genes are TRBV20-1 and TRBJ2-7, with no clear D. In germline, CDR1 is DFQATT, CDR2 SNEGSKA (reference sequence). The CDR3 length is 15 residues. The V gene lost 0 bases and the J gene lost 5 bases, with 17 bases spanning the gap. CDR3 sequence (DNA): TGCAGTGCTAGAGAAAAGGGCGGATTTGGCCACGAGCAGTACTTC. Its translation: CSAREKGGFGHEQYF.

The rearrangement joins TRBV5-5 to TRBJ2-1, with D possibly TRBD2 on 6 matching bases. Germline V gene data show CDR1 as SGHKS and CDR2 as YYEKEE (reference sequence). The CDR3 length is 18 residues. Trimming took 1 base from V and 6 from J, leaving 23 bases between them. The CDR3 DNA sequence: TGTGCCAGCAGCTTGTTCGCCGGGACCACTAGCCCAACCAATGAGCAGTTCTTC. Amino acid sequence: CASSLFAGTTSPTNEQFF. The full variable domain, its missing parts supplied by reference TRBV5-5 and TRBJ2-1, is DAGVTQSPTHLIKTRGQQVTLRCSPISGHKSVSWYQQVLGQGPQFIFQYYEKEERGRGNFPDRFSARQFPNYSSELNVNALLLGDSALYLCASSLFAGTTSPTNEQFFGPGTRLTVL.

This chain joins TRBV7-2 and TRBJ2-7, with D hard to call. CDR1 and CDR2 (germline): SGHTA, FQGNSA. Trimming took 5 bases from V and 2 from J, leaving 7 bases between them. The CDR3 loop spans 12 amino acids. CDR3 protein: CASSPTTYEQYF. CDR3 nucleotides: TGTGCCAGCAGCCCTACAACCTACGAGCAGTACTTC.

Ten or more counts support this clonotype. The V gene is TRBV7-2, the J gene TRBJ2-3; D unresolved. Trimming took off 5 bases at V and 0 bases at J, with 6 bases between the two ends. The CDR3 spans 13 residues. CDR1 and CDR2 (germline): SGHTA, FQGNSA. The CDR3 DNA reads TGTGCCAGCAGCGTGCTAAGCACAGATACGCAGTATTTT. Translated: CASSVLSTDTQYF.

This clonotype occurred many times. The chain is built from TRBV27 and TRBJ1-4, with 9 bases identical to TRBD1. The CDR3 loop spans 17 amino acids. The V gene's germline CDR1 is MNHEY and CDR2 SMNVEV (reference sequence). V shed 3 bases, J shed 7 bases, and the junction held 12 bases outside the gene matches. The CDR3, as DNA: TGTGCCAGCAGTTTTTGGCCGGGACAGGGAAGGGGTGAAAAACTGTTTTTT. This encodes CASSFWPGQGRGEKLFF.

The chain couples TRBV28 to TRBJ1-5; D possibly corresponds to TRBD1 (5 bases). Per germline, CDR1 MDHEN and CDR2 SYDVKM. Trimming stripped 10 bases from V and 0 bases from J, with 13 bases between. This CDR3 contains 14 residues. Here the CDR3 DNA reads TGTGCCACAAGGGACGGATATAGCAATCAGCCCCAGCATTTT. Translated, it gives CATRDGYSNQPQHF.

This clonotype is categorized as medium-sized. This chain links TRBV10-2 with TRBJ1-5; D perhaps matches TRBD1 (5 bases). CDR1 and CDR2 (germline): WSHSY, SAAADI. The CDR3 sequence is 14 residues long. The ends were cut back, 4 bases at V and 0 bases at J, with 7 bases in the middle. The CDR3 nucleotides read TGCGCCAGCAGTGCGACAGATAGCAATCAGCCCCAGCATTTT. Translation gives CASSATDSNQPQHF.

The chain has TRBV18 and TRBJ1-5, with no clear D. The CDR3 runs to 13 residues. CDR1 and CDR2 from the germline V gene are KGHSH and LQKENI. Trimming pared 3 bases from V and 4 bases from J, leaving 7 bases between. CDR3 residues: CASSPSENQPQHF. The CDR3 nucleotides read TGTGCCAGCTCACCTTCAGAGAATCAGCCCCAGCATTTT.

The sample holds one count of this clonotype. For the CDR3, the DNA is TGCAGTGCCCTTCCCCTAGCGGGGTCCTACGAGCAGTACTTC. As protein: CSALPLAGSYEQYF. The chain has TRBV20-1 and TRBJ2-7; 9 nucleotides line up with TRBD2. V was clipped by 6 bases and J by 1 base; unmatched bases: 7. The CDR3 extends over 14 amino acids. Germline V gives CDR1 DFQATT, CDR2 SNEGSKA (reference sequence).

The chain combines TRBV19 with TRBJ2-1, with TRBD2 matching over 9 bases. Trimming took 5 bases from V and 4 from J; bases not matched to a gene: 18. The CDR3 has 19 amino acids. The germline CDR1 and CDR2 sequences are LNHDA and SQIVND (reference sequence). This CDR3 reads CASSVSGRTILRAYNEQFF. Here the CDR3 DNA reads TGTGCCAGTAGTGTCAGCGGGAGGACAATACTCAGAGCATACAATGAGCAGTTCTTC.

This chain uses TRBV27 with TRBJ1-1; 9 bases agree with TRBD1. With V trimmed by 7 bases and J by 2 bases, 8 bases remained unmatched. In germline, CDR1 is MNHEY, CDR2 SMNVEV (reference sequence). The length of the CDR3 is 15 residues. CDR3 loop: CASTATGQGNTEAFF. The CDR3 DNA reads TGTGCCAGCACCGCTACGGGACAGGGTAACACTGAAGCTTTCTTT.

This clonotype was seen ten or more times. V usage is TRBV6-2 or TRBV6-3 and J usage is TRBJ2-1; 12 positions match TRBD2. The CDR3 is made up of 20 amino acids. Germline V gene sequence: CDR1 MNHEY, CDR2 SVGEGT. J gave up 0 bases and V 3 bases, and 12 bases lay outside the gene matches. DNA for the CDR3: TGTGCCAGCAGTTATCTGGGACCGACTAGCGGGAGCTCCTCCTACAATGAGCAGTTCTTC. Protein product: CASSYLGPTSGSSSYNEQFF.

V gene TRBV5-6 combines with J gene TRBJ2-7, with D unclear. Trimming removed 4 bases from V and 2 bases from J, with 10 bases in between. Germline-derived CDR1 and CDR2 are SGHDT and YYEEEE. The CDR3 is 13 amino acids. The CDR3 nucleotides are TGTGCCAGCAGCCCGAGTCGAGCCTACGAGCAGTACTTC. This encodes CASSPSRAYEQYF.

This clonotype was counted a few times. The chain uses TRBV6-6 and TRBJ1-5; D may be TRBD1 (5 bases). Germline CDR1 and CDR2: MNHNY and SVGAGI (reference sequence). Trimming took off 2 bases at V and 3 bases at J, with 8 bases between the two ends. CDR3 length: 14 amino acids. CDR3 in DNA: TGTGCCAGCAGTTACCCGGGGGACAATCAGCCCCAGCATTTT. It codes for CASSYPGDNQPQHF.

This chain joins TRBV5-1 and TRBJ2-1, with 10 bases aligning to TRBD1. The CDR3 has 13 residues. V lost 6 bases to trimming and J lost 14 bases; unmatched junction nucleotides: 11. Per germline, CDR1 SGHRS and CDR2 YFSETQ. Here the CDR3 reads CASKTGPGTGEFF. CDR3 DNA sequence: TGCGCCAGCAAAACCGGTCCCGGGACAGGGGAGTTCTTC.

The V call is TRBV27, the J call TRBJ2-1; D is ambiguous. Looked up from germline, CDR1 is MNHEY and CDR2 is SMNVEV (reference sequence). The V end lost 2 bases, the J end lost 7 bases, and 15 bases lay between the germline ends. The CDR3 is 15 residues long. The DNA for the CDR3 is TGTGCCAGCAGTTTACCAGCCGTTCAAGGAAATGAGCAGTTCTTC. This sequence encodes CASSLPAVQGNEQFF.

This clonotype was seen a handful of times. This chain connects TRBV9 to TRBJ2-7; D is ambiguous. The CDR3 is made up of 13 amino acids. Germline CDR1 and CDR2: SGDLS and YYNGEE. The V gene lost 0 bases and the J gene lost 5 bases, with 9 bases spanning the gap. The CDR3 nucleotides read TGTGCCAGCAGCGTAGCTACGACAAACGAGCAGTACTTC. Translation gives CASSVATTNEQYF.

This clonotype is labeled as medium-sized. The CDR3 bases are TGCAGTGCTAGACAACTGAACTATGGCTACACCTTC. This codes for CSARQLNYGYTF. The chain has TRBV20-1 and TRBJ1-2; D ambiguous. V was cut by 2 bases and J by 2 bases, with 6 bases left in between. CDR3 size: 12 residues. The V gene's germline CDR1 is DFQATT and CDR2 SNEGSKA (reference sequence).

This clonotype was counted ten times or more. The chain recombines TRBV7-8 with TRBJ1-1; no firm D call. V was trimmed by 6 bases and J by 3 bases, leaving 11 bases between them. The CDR3 runs to 13 residues. Germline V gene sequence: CDR1 SGHVS, CDR2 FQNEAQ. In DNA, the CDR3 is TGTGCCAGCAGTAGAGCAAGAGACACTGAAGCTTTCTTT. This gives the protein CASSRARDTEAFF.

This clonotype was seen a handful of times. The rearrangement links TRBV20-1 to TRBJ2-1; tentative D call: TRBD2 (6 bases). CDR3 size: 17 residues. Trimming shortened V by 5 bases and J by 0 bases, and 20 bases separated the two germline ends. The germline gives CDR1 DFQATT, CDR2 SNEGSKA (reference sequence). CDR3: CSAPYGGARSSYNEQFF. As DNA, the CDR3 is TGCAGTGCTCCCTACGGGGGAGCGCGAAGCTCCTACAATGAGCAGTTCTTC.

This clonotype was observed a handful of times. The chain has TRBV6-5 and TRBJ1-2, with D tentatively TRBD1 (6 bases). Germline CDR1 is MNHEY and CDR2 is SVGAGI. The CDR3 extends over 12 amino acids. V lost 10 bases, J lost 4 bases, and 13 bases lay in between. CDR3 sequence reads: CAIYRDGYGYTF. As DNA, the CDR3 is TGTGCCATATACAGGGATGGCTATGGCTACACCTTC.

The rearrangement links TRBV20-1 to TRBJ2-2, with 11 bases fitting TRBD1. CDR1 and CDR2 (germline): DFQATT, SNEGSKA (reference sequence). The CDR3 contains 15 residues. Losses at the gene ends were 3 bases for V and 4 bases for J; bases not matched to a gene: 4. CDR3 sequence (DNA): TGCAGTGCTAGCGGACAGGGGGCAATCACCGGGGAGCTGTTTTTT. Encoded protein: CSASGQGAITGELFF.

There are a few counts of this clonotype. This rearrangement joins TRBV20-1 to TRBJ2-3, with 11 positions matching TRBD2. Losses at the gene ends were 3 bases for V and 4 bases for J; bases not matched to a gene: 6. In germline, CDR1 is DFQATT, CDR2 SNEGSKA (reference sequence). CDR3 length: 15 amino acids. The CDR3 nucleotides read TGCAGTGCTAGGTCCCTTAGCGGGAGGGCAGATACGCAGTATTTT. Its protein is CSARSLSGRADTQYF.

There are many counts of this clonotype. The chain uses TRBV24-1 and TRBJ2-7; no clear D gene. With 3 bases removed from V and 5 bases from J, the gap between germline ends came to 16 bases. Germline V gene lookup returns CDR1 KGHDR and CDR2 SFDVKD. This CDR3 spans 15 amino acids. Here the CDR3 reads CATSDRTAGFHEQYF. The CDR3 DNA reads as TGTGCCACCAGTGATCGGACGGCCGGGTTCCACGAGCAGTACTTC.

Sample share makes this clonotype medium-sized. The chain carries TRBV29-1 and TRBJ1-1; a weak D match, TRBD1 (6 bases). Per the germline V gene, CDR1 is SQVTM and CDR2 is ANQGSEA. The CDR3 sequence is 16 residues long. V lost 4 bases to trimming and J lost 8 bases, with 26 bases between them. CDR3 sequence (DNA): TGCAGCGTTGGCATTGCCTCCGGGACATTCTACGGGGAAGCTTTCTTT. Translation gives CSVGIASGTFYGEAFF. Variable domain in full (rest from reference TRBV29-1 and TRBJ1-1): SAVISQKPSRDICQRGTSLTIQCQVDSQVTMMFWYRQQPGQSLTLIATANQGSEATYESGFVIDKFPISRPNLTFSTLTVSNMSPEDSSIYLCSVGIASGTFYGEAFFGQGTRLTVV.

The rearrangement links TRBV28 to TRBJ1-1; TRBD1 matches at 7 bases. Per germline, CDR1 MDHEN and CDR2 SYDVKM. CDR3 length: 14 amino acids. With 1 base clipped from V and 8 bases from J, the junction kept 7 bases outside the gene matches. CDR3 loop: CASSLFGTDREAFF. The DNA of the CDR3 is TGTGCCAGCAGTTTATTCGGTACGGACAGGGAAGCTTTCTTT. The whole variable domain, filled in from reference TRBV28 and TRBJ1-1, reads DVKVTQSSRYLVKRTGEKVFLECVQDMDHENMFWYRQDPGLGLRLIYFSYDVKMKEKGDIPEGYSVSREKKERFSLILESASTNQTSMYLCASSLFGTDREAFFGQGTRLTVV.